Following are 10 T cell receptor beta chains from one sample sequenced in a study of blood T cell repertoires in COVID-19. Sequencing was performed with immunoSEQ multiplex PCR; in TCRdb, only in-frame clones are kept and a portion is missing. The sample lists tens of thousands of clones; roughly 88% were seen once. The specimen sequenced was peripheral blood. Receptor source: a human donor in a cohort sampled during active COVID-19.

With respect to this clone: One end of the junction fails to match germline, which may point to a read error. The J gene is TRBJ2-3, the V gene TRBV18, with 13 bases matching TRBD2. This CDR3 spans 16 amino acids. CDR1 and CDR2 (germline): KGHSH, LQKENI. For the CDR3, the DNA is TGTGCCAGCTCGCCACTAGCGGGAGGGGTCCCAGATACGCAGTATTTT. It encodes CASSPLAGGVPDTQYF.

The chain links TRBV5-4 to TRBJ2-3, with a tentative D call TRBD1 (6 bases). V was pared by 0 bases and J by 4 bases, with 9 bases between. The CDR3 has 14 amino acids. CDR1 SGHNT and CDR2 YYREEE come from the germline V gene (reference sequence). Here the CDR3 reads CASSLDWGPDTQYF. As DNA, the CDR3 is TGTGCCAGCAGCTTGGATTGGGGGCCAGATACGCAGTATTTT. The whole variable domain, filled in from reference TRBV5-4 and TRBJ2-3, reads ETGVTQSPTHLIKTRGQQVTLRCSSQSGHNTVSWYQQALGQGPQFIFQYYREEENGRGNFPPRFSGLQFPNYSSELNVNALELDDSALYLCASSLDWGPDTQYFGPGTRLTVL.

The V and J genes are TRBV19 and TRBJ1-1; unclear D gene. Germline assignment: CDR1 LNHDA and CDR2 SQIVND (reference sequence). Trimming pared 3 bases from V and 5 bases from J, leaving 10 bases between. The CDR3 spans 13 residues. The CDR3 DNA reads as TGTGCCAGTAGTATTGAGGGAATAACTGAAGCTTTCTTT. Its protein product is CASSIEGITEAFF.

The V and J genes are TRBV6-6 and TRBJ2-5; the D is unclear. The CDR3 is 16 amino acids. CDR1 and CDR2 (germline): MNHNY, SVGAGI (reference sequence). Between the trimmed V and J ends, which lost 0 bases and 5 bases, there was a span of 16 bases. The chain's CDR3 is CASSYSIRQARETQYF. In DNA form, the CDR3 reads TGTGCCAGCAGTTACTCGATTCGGCAGGCTCGGGAGACCCAGTACTTC.

The V call is TRBV5-6, the J call TRBJ1-2, with 9 positions matching TRBD1. Germline assignment: CDR1 SGHDT and CDR2 YYEEEE. The CDR3 totals 13 residues. J gave up 6 bases and V 4 bases, and 4 bases lay outside the gene matches. DNA of the CDR3: TGTGCCAGCAGCCCAACAGGGGGCCATGGCTACACCTTC. This translates into CASSPTGGHGYTF.

Only one count was recorded for this clone. This rearrangement joins TRBV12-3 or TRBV12-4 to TRBJ1-5; weak D call: TRBD1 (6 bases). The germline V and J ends were trimmed by 6 bases and 4 bases, with 10 bases remaining between them. The CDR3 length is 13 residues. CDR3 loop: CASRQGHNQPQHF. The CDR3 coding sequence is TGTGCCAGCAGACAGGGACATAATCAGCCCCAGCATTTT.

The chain is built from TRBV9 and TRBJ2-3, with TRBD2 identical over 7 bases. The V gene's germline CDR1 is SGDLS and CDR2 YYNGEE. This CDR3 region has 16 residues. The V segment lost 0 bases and the J segment 1 base; nucleotides outside the gene matches: 5. CDR3 coding DNA: TGTGCCAGCAGCGTAGAACTGGGAGGGCGCACAGATACGCAGTATTTT. It encodes CASSVELGGRTDTQYF.

The rearrangement links TRBV6-8 to TRBJ2-5; TRBD2 aligns across 15 bases. The junction had 16 bases not matched to a gene; V was cut back by 3 bases and J by 5 bases. There are 20 residues in the CDR3. Germline V gene sequence: CDR1 MNHGY, CDR2 SAAAGT. The CDR3 region has the DNA TGTGCCAGCAGTTATTCGACCCTACGGACTAGCGGGGGGGCCTGCGAGACCCAGTACTTC. It yields the protein CASSYSTLRTSGGACETQYF.

This clone occurred once. The chain joins TRBV7-9 to TRBJ2-2, with 9 positions matching TRBD2. This CDR3 is built from 19 residues. Germline V gene lookup returns CDR1 SEHNR and CDR2 FQNEAQ (reference sequence). After removal of 7 bases from V and 6 bases from J, the junction contained 21 bases not matched to a gene. CDR3 in amino acids: CASTTQARGLAGMAGELFF. In DNA form, the CDR3 reads TGTGCCAGCACCACTCAAGCCCGGGGGCTAGCGGGGATGGCCGGGGAGCTGTTTTTT.

The chain combines TRBV7-3 with TRBJ1-1, with a possible D match to TRBD1 (5 bases). The V gene lost 3 bases and the J gene lost 6 bases, with 11 bases spanning the gap. This CDR3 spans 13 amino acids. Looked up from germline, CDR1 is SGHTA and CDR2 is FQGTGA. This chain's CDR3 is CASSFSRGAEAFF. CDR3 bases: TGTGCCAGCAGCTTCTCTCGGGGGGCTGAAGCTTTCTTT. Based on the CDR3 plus reference TRBV7-3 and TRBJ1-1, the full variable domain is GAGVSQTPSNKVTEKGKYVELRCDPISGHTALYWYRQSLGQGPEFLIYFQGTGAADDSGLPNDRFFAVRPEGSVSTLKIQRTERGDSAVYLCASSFSRGAEAFFGQGTRLTVV.